A selection of T cell receptor beta chains follows, all from one sample in a study of T cells in Graves' hyperthyroidism and ophthalmopathy. TCRdb itself ran the multiplex PCR reads through MiXCR, one entry per CDR3 protein. The table has approximately 300,000 distinct CDR3 sequences, roughly 19% seen once. The source material was blood. Source of these receptors: a man in his fifties with Graves' ophthalmopathy. Both conserved end residues are part of each CDR3. The order of the fields is J gene, V gene, CDR3 protein.

>TRBJ2-7|TRBV3-1
CASSQDDTGGGYEQYF
>TRBJ2-1|TRBV15
CATSGYMAAYNEQFF
>TRBJ2-1|TRBV6-1
CASSAPQVSYNEQFF
>TRBJ1-4|TRBV19
CASNFGGQGSEKLFF
>TRBJ1-2|TRBV20-1
CSARVVGWGGNNGYTF
>TRBJ2-4|TRBV28
CASSLVGIQYF
>TRBJ2-7|TRBV11-2
CASSSSGYEQYF
>TRBJ2-7|TRBV11-2
CASSLVDGEGMYPYEQYF
>TRBJ1-3|TRBV28
CASKEGISRTTIYF
>TRBJ2-2|TRBV27
CASGGLAGVTGELFF
>TRBJ2-3|TRBV6-2/TRBV6-3
CASSSDRATDTQYF
>TRBJ2-3|TRBV9
CASSDDSSTDTQYF
>TRBJ2-7|TRBV20-1
CSAPPGLARYEQYF
>TRBJ1-3|TRBV13
CASSLGRGFSGNTIYF
>TRBJ1-4|TRBV30
CAWSGGRSGEKLFF
>TRBJ2-1|TRBV20-1
CSARAPGHPSLFF
>TRBJ2-1|TRBV7-2
CASSLYMGGEQFF
>TRBJ2-2|TRBV24-1
CATKGAPDTGELFF
>TRBJ2-5|TRBV7-8
CASSLEGGRDKETQYF
>TRBJ2-3|TRBV5-1
CASSSEVTDTQYF
>TRBJ2-1|TRBV12-5
CASGLGGGDEQFF
>TRBJ1-2|TRBV6-6
CASSYSSGQGRGYTF
>TRBJ2-2|TRBV6-5
CASSYNFGLAGVTGELFF
>TRBJ2-1|TRBV18
CASSRGQGVFGDNEQFF
>TRBJ2-1|TRBV2
CASKTSGRNEQFF
>TRBJ2-2|TRBV11-2
CASSLTGESNTGELFF
>TRBJ2-7|TRBV5-1
CASSPGLAVSYEQYF
>TRBJ1-2|TRBV28
CASRPPRGRIPNYGYTF
>TRBJ2-3|TRBV29-1
CSVSVAGGYTDTQYF
>TRBJ2-3|TRBV5-4
CASSFEGSTDTQYF
>TRBJ2-5|TRBV20-1
CSARDLASLGETQYF
>TRBJ1-5|TRBV20-1
CSARSPGQDLYSNQPQHF
>TRBJ2-7|TRBV3-1
CASSLGTSVRRVHEQYF
>TRBJ2-5|TRBV5-1
CASSPGTSVSQETQYF
>TRBJ2-7|TRBV3-1
CASSRGLADTYEQYF
>TRBJ1-5|TRBV9
CASSVGQGPGEPQHF
>TRBJ2-7|TRBV6-1
CASIQAGEQYF
>TRBJ2-1|TRBV28
CASTRGRTYNERFF
>TRBJ2-5|TRBV5-1
CASSGRPGLEETQYF
>TRBJ2-2|TRBV12-3/TRBV12-4
CASSTGLAGVSGELFF
>TRBJ2-3|TRBV6-1
CASSEAWGEGRDTQYF